This T cell receptor (beta chain) was captured in a study of blood T cell repertoires in COVID-19. The wider study: COVID-19 samples from acute and convalescent phases originated in the United States, Italy and Spain. T cells, B-cell-depleted T cells, or PBMCs supplied cDNA or gDNA.

Original handling: For nucleated cells, counts were estimated from reference gene primer amplification. Profiled with immunoSEQ multiplex PCR; TCRdb holds only in-frame clones, not every one. V, J and clone size were drawn from that table, and D and trimming were deduced from the DNA. The table lists hundreds of thousands of clones, over 70% of them singletons. Trimming left V 2 bases short and J 8 bases short, with 15 bases between. The germline gives CDR1 GTSNPN, CDR2 SVGIG (reference sequence). CDR3 length: 13 residues. The V gene is TRBV30, the J gene TRBJ1-2, with unresolved D. This TCR was recovered from a woman between 50 and 59 years old with acute or convalescent COVID-19. Sequenced input: peripheral blood. In DNA form, the CDR3 reads TGTGCCTGGAGTCCCCCTAGAGTAATAGGCTACACCTTC. It is translated as CAWSPPRVIGYTF.